This is a list of T cell receptor beta chains from one sample in a study of T cell changes during pregnancy in multiple sclerosis. This table comes from immunoSEQ multiplex PCR, and its TCRdb copy is limited to in-frame clones, with some not included. The table lists about 100,000 clones, about 90% of them singletons. The sequences come from peripheral blood, collected after pregnancy. The receptor source for this set is a female donor with multiple sclerosis, enrolled in a pregnancy study. Each CDR3 is given with its conserved first and last residue. Each record gives: CDR3 protein, CDR3 DNA, J gene, D gene, clone size, V gene. D genes are given only for firm matches. Clone size, where shown, is once, few, many, or a class for clones that have expanded.

CDR3 protein: CASSRAGGADTQYF
CDR3 DNA: TGTGCCAGCAGCCGAGCGGGAGGCGCAGATACGCAGTATTTT
J gene: TRBJ2-3
D gene: TRBD2
clone size: .
V gene: TRBV28

CDR3 protein: CASSVGTSGGPGELFF
CDR3 DNA: TGTGCCAGCAGCGTAGGGACTAGCGGGGGTCCCGGGGAGCTGTTTTTT
J gene: TRBJ2-2
D gene: TRBD2
clone size: .
V gene: TRBV9

CDR3 protein: CASSPLRPDRVSDTEAFF
CDR3 DNA: TGTGCCAGCTCACCACTGCGACCGGACAGGGTTTCGGACACTGAAGCTTTCTTT
J gene: TRBJ1-1
D gene: TRBD1
clone size: once
V gene: TRBV18

CDR3 protein: CASSRTREETQYF
CDR3 DNA: TGTGCCAGCTCACGGACTAGGGAAGAGACCCAGTACTTC
J gene: TRBJ2-5
D gene: TRBD2
clone size: .
V gene: TRBV18

CDR3 protein: CATSRDSIREGRYEQYF
CDR3 DNA: TGTGCCACCAGCAGAGATAGTATCCGGGAGGGACGCTACGAGCAGTACTTC
J gene: TRBJ2-7
D gene: TRBD2
clone size: .
V gene: TRBV15

CDR3 protein: CAIPQAGELFF
CDR3 DNA: TGTGCCATCCCGCAGGCCGGGGAGCTGTTTTTT
J gene: TRBJ2-2
D gene: .
clone size: once
V gene: TRBV15

CDR3 protein: CAWSNSGPTEAFF
CDR3 DNA: TGTGCCTGGAGTAACTCAGGGCCCACTGAAGCTTTCTTT
J gene: TRBJ1-1
D gene: .
clone size: .
V gene: TRBV30

CDR3 protein: CASSPRGGRSLNEQFF
CDR3 DNA: TGTGCCAGCAGCCCCCGTGGCGGGAGGTCCCTCAATGAGCAGTTCTTC
J gene: TRBJ2-1
D gene: TRBD2
clone size: .
V gene: TRBV7-3

CDR3 protein: CASSLIAGLDTQYF
CDR3 DNA: TGTGCCAGCAGCTTAATAGCGGGGCTAGATACGCAGTATTTT
J gene: TRBJ2-3
D gene: TRBD2
clone size: .
V gene: TRBV11-2

CDR3 protein: CASSRTRLAGVTDTQYF
CDR3 DNA: TGTGCCAGCAGTCGAACCCGACTAGCGGGGGTCACAGATACGCAGTATTTT
J gene: TRBJ2-3
D gene: TRBD2
clone size: once
V gene: TRBV27

CDR3 protein: CASSSRDSSYNSPLHF
CDR3 DNA: TGTGCCAGCAGTTCCAGGGACAGCTCCTATAATTCACCCCTCCACTTT
J gene: TRBJ1-6
D gene: TRBD1
clone size: .
V gene: TRBV7-9

CDR3 protein: CASGTGQETQYF
CDR3 DNA: TGTGCCAGCGGGACAGGTCAAGAGACCCAGTACTTC
J gene: TRBJ2-5
D gene: TRBD1
clone size: .
V gene: TRBV19

CDR3 protein: CASSPGQGEQYF
CDR3 DNA: TGTGCCAGCTCACCAGGACAGGGGGAGCAGTACTTC
J gene: TRBJ2-7
D gene: TRBD1
clone size: .
V gene: TRBV18

CDR3 protein: CASSLGTGRAEQYF
CDR3 DNA: TGTGCCAGCAGCCTGGGGACAGGGAGAGCCGAGCAGTACTTC
J gene: TRBJ2-7
D gene: TRBD1
clone size: .
V gene: TRBV7-9

CDR3 protein: CASTPGSFSTDTQYF
CDR3 DNA: TGCGCCAGCACCCCCGGGAGTTTTTCCACAGATACGCAGTATTTT
J gene: TRBJ2-3
D gene: .
clone size: .
V gene: TRBV5-1

CDR3 protein: CASREADRVDGYTF
CDR3 DNA: TGTGCCAGCAGGGAGGCGGACAGGGTGGATGGCTACACCTTC
J gene: TRBJ1-2
D gene: TRBD1
clone size: few
V gene: TRBV5-6

CDR3 protein: CASSVASGVGSSYNSPLHF
CDR3 DNA: TGTGCCAGCAGCGTAGCTTCAGGGGTGGGGAGCTCCTATAATTCACCCCTCCACTTT
J gene: TRBJ1-6
D gene: .
clone size: .
V gene: TRBV9

CDR3 protein: CASSLDRGGYEQYF
CDR3 DNA: TGCGCCAGCAGCCTCGACAGGGGAGGGTACGAGCAGTACTTC
J gene: TRBJ2-7
D gene: .
clone size: .
V gene: TRBV4-3

CDR3 protein: CSARRQGGSGYTF
CDR3 DNA: TGCAGCGCCCGCCGGCAGGGAGGAAGCGGCTACACCTTC
J gene: TRBJ1-2
D gene: .
clone size: .
V gene: TRBV29-1

CDR3 protein: CASSAGQERSPLHF
CDR3 DNA: TGTGCCAGCAGCGCCGGACAGGAAAGATCACCCCTCCACTTT
J gene: TRBJ1-6
D gene: TRBD1
clone size: .
V gene: TRBV9

CDR3 protein: CATSRTGPNTEAFF
CDR3 DNA: TGTGCCACCAGCAGGACAGGGCCTAACACTGAAGCTTTCTTT
J gene: TRBJ1-1
D gene: TRBD1
clone size: .
V gene: TRBV15

CDR3 protein: CASSDRNTIYF
CDR3 DNA: TGTGCCAGCAGCGACAGAAACACCATATATTTT
J gene: TRBJ1-3
D gene: .
clone size: .
V gene: TRBV9

CDR3 protein: CSVYSDTWGYTF
CDR3 DNA: TGCAGCGTGTACAGTGATACGTGGGGCTACACCTTC
J gene: TRBJ1-2
D gene: .
clone size: once
V gene: TRBV29-1

CDR3 protein: CATNNRVDTEAFF
CDR3 DNA: TGTGCCACCAATAACAGGGTCGACACTGAAGCTTTCTTT
J gene: TRBJ1-1
D gene: .
clone size: .
V gene: TRBV15

CDR3 protein: CASSASGTGFRDEQFF
CDR3 DNA: TGTGCCAGCAGCGCTTCCGGGACAGGGTTTAGGGATGAGCAGTTCTTC
J gene: TRBJ2-1
D gene: TRBD1
clone size: once
V gene: TRBV9

CDR3 protein: CASSLVPGLAETQYF
CDR3 DNA: TGTGCCAGCAGCTTAGTCCCGGGACTAGCGGAGACCCAGTACTTC
J gene: TRBJ2-5
D gene: TRBD2
clone size: .
V gene: TRBV5-4

CDR3 protein: CATSTGNTEAFF
CDR3 DNA: TGTGCCACCAGCACAGGGAACACTGAAGCTTTCTTT
J gene: TRBJ1-1
D gene: .
clone size: .
V gene: TRBV15

CDR3 protein: CASRHTGIISTTQYF
CDR3 DNA: TGTGCCAGCAGGCATACCGGGATAATCTCTACAACGCAGTATTTT
J gene: TRBJ2-3
D gene: .
clone size: .
V gene: TRBV7-9

CDR3 protein: CASSPRQGSSPLHF
CDR3 DNA: TGTGCCAGCAGCCCCCGACAGGGAAGTTCACCCCTCCACTTT
J gene: TRBJ1-6
D gene: TRBD1
clone size: .
V gene: TRBV7-2

CDR3 protein: CASSLSPSGGNYYEQYF
CDR3 DNA: TGTGCCAGCAGCTTATCTCCTTCGGGCGGGAACTACTACGAGCAGTACTTC
J gene: TRBJ2-7
D gene: .
clone size: .
V gene: TRBV7-6

CDR3 protein: CACGLAGGGELFF
CDR3 DNA: TGTGCCTGCGGACTAGCGGGGGGCGGGGAGCTGTTTTTT
J gene: TRBJ2-2
D gene: TRBD2
clone size: .
V gene: TRBV30

CDR3 protein: CASSPRRAGPVQETQYF
CDR3 DNA: TGTGCCAGCTCACCTCGGAGAGCGGGACCAGTCCAAGAGACCCAGTACTTC
J gene: TRBJ2-5
D gene: TRBD2
clone size: .
V gene: TRBV18